Reported below is one T cell receptor beta chain. The antigen is unknown. Germline lookup yields CDR1 SGHRS and CDR2 YFSETQ. V dropped 0 bases and J dropped 0 bases, with 10 bases sitting between them. The CDR3 consists of 15 residues. The entry originates in a study of response to subunit inactivated influenza vaccine. The study, taken as a whole, reports: The authors suggested that every seasonal influenza vaccination recruits few new T cells.

Each CDR3 protein gets one entry after TCRdb re-called the RT-PCR reads with MiXCR. The sample records about 700,000 distinct CDR3 sequences, less than 20% being singletons. The chain has TRBV5-1 and TRBJ2-7; weak D call: TRBD1 (6 bases). The specimen was PBMCs from blood, collected about 12 days after vaccination. The origin of this receptor is a middle-aged man who received an inactivated influenza vaccine. CDR3 sequence (DNA): TGCGCCAGCAGCTTGGTGGGGGCAGTCTCCTACGAGCAGTACTTC. Its translation: CASSLVGAVSYEQYF. The complete variable domain, with remaining parts taken from reference TRBV5-1 and TRBJ2-7, reads KAGVTQTPRYLIKTRGQQVTLSCSPISGHRSVSWYQQTPGQGLQFLFEYFSETQRNKGNFPGRFSGRQFSNSRSEMNVSTLELGDSALYLCASSLVGAVSYEQYFGPGTRLTVT.